One T cell receptor (beta chain) is described in this entry. Its antigen is not yet known. Base qualities are missing; no much larger clone stands one base away. Donors were a few dozen systemically healthy Caucasian individuals from Russia aged about 6 to 100 years. Each donor gave about 9.2 milliliters of peripheral blood, drawn into EDTA-treated Vacutainer tubes. PBMCs were isolated by Ficoll-Paque density-gradient centrifugation, with at least 6 million obtained per sample. Total RNA was extracted from PBMCs with Trizol reagent, with at least 6 micrograms obtained per sample. The percentages of naive CD45RAhigh/CD27high T cells were determined by flow cytometry on a PBMC aliquot from every donor. The method was 5' RACE. The sample was run on an Illumina HiSeq 2500. A second about 7 to 12 cycle PCR used a sample-barcoded 5' primer and a J-beta primer mix. Each TCR beta cDNA molecule received a unique molecular identifier from a template-switch 5' adaptor carrying 12 random nucleotides. Each sample yielded at least 3 million CDR3-containing paired-end reads. First-strand cDNA synthesis was performed from all RNA using the Mint cDNA synthesis kit, with priming by a TRBC-specific oligonucleotide. Following uracil-DNA glycosylase treatment, all cDNA underwent a first 18-cycle PCR with the universal primers M1SS and BC2_uni_R. The paper's data handling went like this. Each sample was normalized by randomly selecting 1 million high-quality reads, each carrying a distinct molecular identifier. Reads with shared molecular identifiers were discarded instead of being binned into consensus sequences. MiTCR, set to a Q25 quality threshold and the strictest error-elimination algorithm, was used for CDR3 identification, clonotype clustering and error correction. A nonparametric unseen species model with Euler transformation was used to estimate a lower bound on total TCR beta diversity. The public reads were reanalyzed by TCRdb: fastp trimming at Q25, MiXCR alignment, in-frame beta chains only. Entries are consolidated by CDR3 protein sequence, retaining the most common genes and DNA. TCRdb's processing, not the authors' own work, is the source of the V and J calls. This sample gives hundreds of thousands of distinct CDR3 sequences in total; 20% to 25% of them show up just once. The top ten clonotypes cover 9.4% of the sample.

The data are from a study of blood T cells in healthy people across ages (dated by TCRdb to 2014 to 2015). About the full investigation: In model experiments, roughly one uniquely barcoded TCR beta cDNA molecule per two T cells was captured by template switching. The study measured age-related changes in TCR beta repertoire diversity using deep sequencing normalized with unique cDNA molecular identifiers. Donors were grouped into four age groups: young (average 16 years), middle-aged (approximately 41), aged (about 60) and long-lived (approximately 82). Using the same blood draw, the study looked at two additional independent replicas of 1 million unique cDNA reads for two donors, one aged 18 to 30 and the other aged 80 or older. What the study reported, not specific to this receptor: Estimates of total diversity based on one million sequenced T cells were considered lower bounds and underestimates. Compared with the aged group, the long-lived group had more naive CD4+ T cells, fewer expanded clones and increased TCR diversity, suggesting age selection. As age increased, observed TCR beta diversity per million T cells dropped in a roughly linear way, and a significant reduction was already evident by age roughly 36. A strong correlation was found between observed TCR beta diversity and the percentage of naive T cells measured by flow cytometry. Because profiling used bulk unsorted PBMCs, naive and antigen-experienced compartments could not be compared conclusively. Because donor CMV infection status was unknown, age-related changes in expanded clonotypes were potentially confounded.

V loses 6 bases, J loses 0 bases, and the germline ends lie 17 bases apart. In the germline V gene, CDR1 corresponds to MDHEN and CDR2 to SYDVKM. The CDR3 goes from the cysteine to the phenylalanine over 16 residues. Only the CDR3 DNA stays, 48 bases, in frame from base 1. Separately, the same data were catalogued under a study of T cells of mothers and their children. As described in the second report: The donors were nine systemically healthy Caucasian individuals, made up of three mothers and their six children. cDNA synthesis consumed the entire amount of extracted RNA, loaded at about 1.6 ug RNA in each 15 ul reaction. In the second PCR, the M1S primer added sample barcodes and 2-4 random nucleotides. Each mother yielded over 8.5 million TCR beta CDR3 reads and each child roughly 2.9 million reads. Thymic selection similarly shapes TCR recombination output in related and unrelated pairs, with minor effect from inherited differences. Normalized repertoire overlap was always slightly but never significantly higher in related than unrelated mother-child pairs. No persistent microchimeric T cell clones were found, with a detection sensitivity of approximately 100 clones per million clonotypes. Deep NGS was used in the study to compare the TCR beta repertoires of mothers and children and to look for features that separate related mother-child pairs from unrelated individuals. On average, the children were approximately 11 +/- 4 years old, while the mothers were about 38 +/- 4 years old. After adapter ligation with NEBNext reagents, the libraries were sequenced on Illumina HiSeq 2000 with 100+100 nt paired-end reads. To prevent cross-contamination, the mother and child libraries were prepared one month apart and sequenced in separate runs. Each donor had between roughly 450,000 and 2,100,000 distinct TCR beta clonotypes identified. Naive TCR beta clonotypes were estimated from low-frequency clonotypes matched to each donor's FACS-determined naive share, without sorting.

Sequenced: blood. The V and J genes are TRBV28 and TRBJ1-1; TRBD1 is a weak D gene call, 5 bases matching. This sequence was found in a boy younger than 18 in good health. The bases are TGTGCCAGCAGACACACGACAGAATTCATGAACACTGAAGCTTTCTTT. This sequence encodes CASRHTTEFMNTEAFF.